This T cell receptor beta chain was documented in a study of Ad26.COV2.S vaccination and SARS-CoV-2 variants. Study context: Intramuscularly, Ad26.COV2.S was given either once or twice, 56 days apart.

Points from the study as a whole: For non-spike TCRs, breadth in vaccine recipients resembled that in placebo recipients.

The table came from immunoSEQ multiplex PCR; TCRdb's copy has only in-frame clones and leaves some out. Among nearly 400,000 clones listed, 70% to 90% were seen once. A note on this clone: Its matching antigen is unknown.

Indicated treatment: about 20 received Ad26.COV2.S at low or high dose, single or two shots; about 5 received placebo; per-sample allocation not given. Each sample was drawn 63 days after the first injection (of vaccine or placebo). In Boston, the donor was an adult between 18-55 years of age. An Ad26 vector was used to express Wuhan-strain SARS-CoV-2 spike as the vaccine. This specimen was peripheral blood, taken in a trial of Ad26.COV2.S vaccine versus placebo. The receptor comes from a person aged 18-65 years who received the Ad26.COV2.S COVID-19 vaccine or a placebo.

The DNA for the CDR3 is TGTGCCAGCAGCCCTCCGACAGATGGCTATGGCTACACCTTC. Its translation: CASSPPTDGYGYTF. The rearrangement links TRBV5-6 to TRBJ1-2, with a weak D call TRBD1 (5 bases). The CDR3 totals 14 residues. CDR1 is SGHDT, CDR2 YYEEEE, per germline. Trimming shortened V by 4 bases and J by 4 bases, and 14 bases separated the two germline ends.